This TCR beta chain was recorded in a study of blood T cell repertoires in COVID-19. About the study: Italy, Spain and the United States were the sources of the convalescent and acute COVID-19 samples.

The germline V gene encodes CDR1 SGDLS and CDR2 YYNGEE. V was pared by 0 bases and J by 3 bases, with 10 bases between. The CDR3 is 15 residues long. Methods used by the authors: Amplifying reference gene primers gave estimates of nucleated cell counts. TCRdb keeps only in-frame clones here, not all; method: immunoSEQ multiplex PCR. That table gives V, J and clone size, and the DNA gave D and trimming. Of 120,000 or so clones in the sample, 82% were seen once. The material sequenced was peripheral blood. This sequence was found in a woman aged 70-85 years with acute or convalescent COVID-19. V and J are TRBV9 and TRBJ2-1, with TRBD2 as a possible D gene (6 bases). Written as DNA, the CDR3 is TGTGCCAGCAGCGTAGGCGGGGCCATCTACAATGAGCAGTTCTTC. Protein product: CASSVGGAIYNEQFF. The entire variable domain, with the rest obtained from reference TRBV9 and TRBJ2-1, is as follows: DSGVTQTPKHLITATGQRVTLRCSPRSGDLSVYWYQQSLDQGLQFLIQYYNGEERAKGNILERFSAQQFPDLHSELNLSSLELGDSALYFCASSVGGAIYNEQFFGPGTRLTVL.